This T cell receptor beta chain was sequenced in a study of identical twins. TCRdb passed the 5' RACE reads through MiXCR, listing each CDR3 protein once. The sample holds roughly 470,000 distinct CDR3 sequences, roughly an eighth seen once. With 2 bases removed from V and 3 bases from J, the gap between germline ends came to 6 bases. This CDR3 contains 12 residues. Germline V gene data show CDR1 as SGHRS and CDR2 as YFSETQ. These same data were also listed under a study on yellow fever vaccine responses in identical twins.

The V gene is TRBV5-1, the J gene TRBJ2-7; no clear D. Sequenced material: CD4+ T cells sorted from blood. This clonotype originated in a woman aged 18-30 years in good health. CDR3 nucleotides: TGCGCCAGCAGCTTAGATGACTACGAGCAGTACTTC. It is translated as CASSLDDYEQYF.